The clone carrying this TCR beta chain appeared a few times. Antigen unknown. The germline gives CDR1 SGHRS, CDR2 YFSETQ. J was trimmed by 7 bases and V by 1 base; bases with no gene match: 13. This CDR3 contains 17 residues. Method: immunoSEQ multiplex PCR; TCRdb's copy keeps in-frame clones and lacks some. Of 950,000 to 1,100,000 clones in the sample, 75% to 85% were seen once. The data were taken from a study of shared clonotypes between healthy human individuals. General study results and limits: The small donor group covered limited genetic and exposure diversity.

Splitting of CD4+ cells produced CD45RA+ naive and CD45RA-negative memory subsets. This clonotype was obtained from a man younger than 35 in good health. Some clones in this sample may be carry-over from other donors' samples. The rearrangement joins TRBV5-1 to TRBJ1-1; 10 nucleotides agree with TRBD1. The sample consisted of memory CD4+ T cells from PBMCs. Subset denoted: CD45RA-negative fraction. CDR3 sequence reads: CASSLTGTGVHRGEAFF. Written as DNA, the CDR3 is TGCGCCAGCAGCTTGACCGGGACAGGGGTACATAGAGGTGAAGCTTTCTTT.